Detailed here is one TCR beta chain. Antigen: not known. Germline values: CDR1 SGHVS, CDR2 FQNEAQ. The CDR3 is 15 residues long. After removal of 7 bases from V and 2 bases from J, the junction contained 11 bases not matched to a gene. The data were produced by immunoSEQ multiplex PCR, yet TCRdb's version contains in-frame clones alone and is incomplete. Here the sample spans 12,000 or so clones, roughly 90% being singletons. This entry belongs to a study of chemoradiotherapy in HPV16-positive cancers. The wider study: A couple of HPV16-positive patients' cells yielded candidate HPV-specific clones and common motifs. General study points: HPV-responsive T-cell expansion during chemoradiotherapy was linked to improved recurrence-free survival in HPV16-positive patients. HPV-specific T cells were functionally defined from only a couple of HPV16-positive patients. Non-HPV-specific T cells did not expand in tumors during treatment, whereas candidate HPV-specific clones and E7-related motifs did.

This sequence joins TRBV7-8 and TRBJ2-7; TRBD2 agrees at 7 bases. This receptor was identified in a human donor with HPV-associated anogenital cancer. The material sequenced was blood, taken from a patient who underwent chemoradiotherapy. The DNA of the CDR3 is TGTGCCAGCACCCCCGTGAGCGGGGCTGCCTACGAGCAGTACTTC. Its translation is CASTPVSGAAYEQYF. The full variable domain, completed using reference TRBV7-8 and TRBJ2-7, is GAGVSQSPRYKVAKRGQDVALRCDPISGHVSLFWYQQALGQGPEFLTYFQNEAQLDKSGLPSDRFFAERPEGSVSTLKIQRTQQEDSAVYLCASTPVSGAAYEQYFGPGTRLTVT.